The rows below give T cell receptor beta chains drawn from one sample of a study of cytomegalovirus exposure and HLA in healthy donors. Only in-frame clones appear in the TCRdb table, and some are missing; sequencing was by immunoSEQ multiplex PCR. This sample has 100,000 to 150,000 clones, with over 65% found just once. Sequencing was performed on PBMCs. These receptors originate from a middle-aged man in good health and CMV-seropositive. CDR3s include the opening cysteine and the closing phenylalanine or tryptophan. D genes are given only for firm matches. Clone size appears in some rows only: once, few, many, or a class for an expanded clone.

abundance: NA
d_gene: TRBD1
j_gene: TRBJ2-7
v_gene: TRBV11-2
CDR3aa: CASSPPDRVNEQYF
CDR3nt: TGTGCCAGCAGCCCGCCGGACAGGGTAAACGAGCAGTACTTC

abundance: few
d_gene: TRBD2
j_gene: TRBJ2-3
v_gene: TRBV7-2
CDR3aa: CASGGGATQYF
CDR3nt: TGTGCCAGTGGGGGGGGAGCTACGCAGTATTTT

abundance: NA
d_gene: TRBD1
j_gene: TRBJ1-2
v_gene: TRBV18
CDR3aa: CASSPKTGDYGYTF
CDR3nt: TGTGCCAGCTCACCTAAGACAGGGGACTATGGCTACACCTTC

abundance: NA
d_gene: NA
j_gene: TRBJ2-1
v_gene: TRBV4-2
CDR3aa: CASSQERRDPYNEQFF
CDR3nt: TGTGCCAGCAGCCAAGAGAGGCGGGATCCGTACAATGAGCAGTTCTTC

abundance: NA
d_gene: NA
j_gene: TRBJ2-5
v_gene: TRBV2
CDR3aa: CASSDNRLRETQYF
CDR3nt: TGTGCCAGCAGTGACAACAGGTTGAGGGAGACCCAGTACTTC

abundance: once
d_gene: NA
j_gene: TRBJ1-2
v_gene: TRBV10-1
CDR3aa: CASRTGSSFRPYGYTF
CDR3nt: TGCGCCAGCAGGACGGGGTCCTCCTTCCGACCCTATGGCTACACCTTC

abundance: NA
d_gene: TRBD1
j_gene: TRBJ2-4
v_gene: TRBV14
CDR3aa: CASSADRTSEIQYF
CDR3nt: TGTGCCAGCAGCGCGGACAGGACCTCGGAGATTCAGTACTTC

abundance: NA
d_gene: NA
j_gene: TRBJ1-1
v_gene: TRBV5-1
CDR3aa: CASSLGVDIEAFF
CDR3nt: TGCGCCAGCAGCTTGGGAGTAGATATTGAAGCTTTCTTT

abundance: few
d_gene: NA
j_gene: TRBJ1-1
v_gene: TRBV5-1
CDR3aa: CASSLAGGGTEAFF
CDR3nt: TGCGCCAGCAGCTTGGCCGGGGGGGGCACTGAAGCTTTCTTT

abundance: NA
d_gene: NA
j_gene: TRBJ2-5
v_gene: TRBV18
CDR3aa: CASSPVQGLQETQYF
CDR3nt: TGTGCCAGCTCACCAGTGCAGGGCCTCCAAGAGACCCAGTACTTC

abundance: NA
d_gene: NA
j_gene: TRBJ1-5
v_gene: TRBV21-1
CDR3aa: CASSIVPGQGAESNQPQHF
CDR3nt: TGTGCCAGCAGCATTGTCCCGGGACAGGGGGCTGAGAGCAATCAGCCCCAGCATTTT

abundance: NA
d_gene: NA
j_gene: TRBJ2-2
v_gene: TRBV5-4
CDR3aa: CASSLGGGSHTGELFF
CDR3nt: TGTGCCAGCAGCTTGGGGGGGGGCAGTCACACCGGGGAGCTGTTTTTT

abundance: NA
d_gene: NA
j_gene: TRBJ1-5
v_gene: TRBV21-1
CDR3aa: CASSPRRVHGPQHF
CDR3nt: TGTGCCAGCAGCCCACGGAGGGTCCATGGGCCCCAGCATTTT

abundance: NA
d_gene: TRBD1
j_gene: TRBJ2-7
v_gene: TRBV7-2
CDR3aa: CASSLAVGVGTGSYEQYF
CDR3nt: TGTGCCAGCAGCTTAGCGGTGGGGGTGGGGACAGGGTCCTACGAGCAGTACTTC

abundance: NA
d_gene: TRBD2
j_gene: TRBJ2-7
v_gene: TRBV28
CDR3aa: CASSYGTIYEQYF
CDR3nt: TGTGCCAGCAGTTATGGGACTATCTACGAGCAGTACTTC

abundance: once
d_gene: TRBD2
j_gene: TRBJ2-5
v_gene: TRBV2
CDR3aa: CASSRLAGGPGTQYF
CDR3nt: TGTGCCAGCAGCCGACTAGCGGGGGGGCCGGGGACCCAGTACTTC

abundance: few
d_gene: TRBD1
j_gene: TRBJ1-2
v_gene: TRBV9
CDR3aa: CASSVDRGSGGYTF
CDR3nt: TGTGCCAGCAGCGTTGACAGGGGTTCGGGTGGCTACACCTTC

abundance: NA
d_gene: TRBD1
j_gene: TRBJ2-7
v_gene: TRBV29-1
CDR3aa: CSVEGSQGAKEYEQYF
CDR3nt: TGCAGCGTTGAAGGTTCCCAGGGGGCAAAGGAATACGAGCAGTACTTC

abundance: NA
d_gene: NA
j_gene: TRBJ1-5
v_gene: TRBV10-3
CDR3aa: CAISGKGDQPQHF
CDR3nt: TGTGCCATCAGTGGGAAGGGAGATCAGCCCCAGCATTTT

abundance: NA
d_gene: TRBD2
j_gene: TRBJ2-1
v_gene: TRBV6-5
CDR3aa: CASSTSGKGHNEQFF
CDR3nt: TGTGCCAGCTCTACTAGCGGGAAAGGGCACAATGAGCAGTTCTTC

abundance: NA
d_gene: TRBD2
j_gene: TRBJ2-1
v_gene: TRBV18
CDR3aa: CASSLAGDSYNEQFF
CDR3nt: TGTGCCAGCTCACTAGCGGGAGACTCCTACAATGAGCAGTTCTTC

abundance: few
d_gene: TRBD1
j_gene: TRBJ1-2
v_gene: TRBV14
CDR3aa: CASSRGGSSNYGYTF
CDR3nt: TGTGCCAGCAGCCGAGGGGGCTCTTCCAACTATGGCTACACCTTC

abundance: NA
d_gene: NA
j_gene: TRBJ2-7
v_gene: TRBV19
CDR3aa: CASTQTGGHEQYF
CDR3nt: TGTGCCAGCACCCAAACGGGGGGCCACGAGCAGTACTTC